What follows are 4 T cell receptor beta chains derived from one specimen sequenced in a study. TRBV12-4/TRBJ1-2 clonotypes were amplified with adaptor-ligated barcode primers. TCRdb re-analysed the multiplex PCR reads in MiXCR, keeping a single row per CDR3 protein. Of 200 to 250 distinct CDR3 sequences listed, 5.5% to 8% are singletons. The sample consisted of tumor-infiltrating naive CD4+ T cells sorted from the breast tumor. As to subset: naive CD4+ T cells, CD4+CD45RA+CD25-. The receptors were gathered from a female donor with breast cancer.

By share of the sample, this clonotype is large. The V call is TRBV12-3 or TRBV12-4, the J call TRBJ1-2; D gene unclear. CDR3 length: 13 amino acids. The germline V and J ends were trimmed by 2 bases and 5 bases, with 9 bases remaining between them. In DNA, the CDR3 is TGTGCCAGCAGTTTATTCCGGGAGTATGGCTACACCTTC. Its protein product is CASSLFREYGYTF.

As to this clonotype: The CDR3 does not close with the conserved phenylalanine or tryptophan, likely indicating a read error. This CDR3 reads CASSWSRGYTS. In nucleotides, the CDR3 is TGTGCCAGCAGCTGGAGTCGTGGCTACACCTCC. J is TRBJ1-2 and V is TRBV12-3 or TRBV12-4; D is unresolved. The V and J ends lost 6 bases and 7 bases respectively, with 9 bases between them. CDR3 length equals 11 residues.

This clonotype is medium-sized within its sample. This rearrangement joins TRBV12-3 or TRBV12-4 to TRBJ1-2; a weak D match, TRBD1 (6 bases). The V gene lost 5 bases and the J gene lost 4 bases, with 11 bases spanning the gap. This CDR3 spans 13 amino acids. Here the CDR3 reads CASSPGQFYGYTF. In nucleotides, the CDR3 is TGTGCCAGCAGTCCCGGACAGTTCTATGGCTACACCTTC.

This clonotype was detected a few times. Compared with germline, one end of the junction differs, possibly owing to a read error. The V and J genes are TRBV12-3 or TRBV12-4 and TRBJ1-2; D is unclear. The length of the CDR3 is 12 residues. The DNA of the CDR3 is TGTGCCAGATCCCCACGGGCCTATGGCTTCACCTTC. Translating gives CARSPRAYGFTF.